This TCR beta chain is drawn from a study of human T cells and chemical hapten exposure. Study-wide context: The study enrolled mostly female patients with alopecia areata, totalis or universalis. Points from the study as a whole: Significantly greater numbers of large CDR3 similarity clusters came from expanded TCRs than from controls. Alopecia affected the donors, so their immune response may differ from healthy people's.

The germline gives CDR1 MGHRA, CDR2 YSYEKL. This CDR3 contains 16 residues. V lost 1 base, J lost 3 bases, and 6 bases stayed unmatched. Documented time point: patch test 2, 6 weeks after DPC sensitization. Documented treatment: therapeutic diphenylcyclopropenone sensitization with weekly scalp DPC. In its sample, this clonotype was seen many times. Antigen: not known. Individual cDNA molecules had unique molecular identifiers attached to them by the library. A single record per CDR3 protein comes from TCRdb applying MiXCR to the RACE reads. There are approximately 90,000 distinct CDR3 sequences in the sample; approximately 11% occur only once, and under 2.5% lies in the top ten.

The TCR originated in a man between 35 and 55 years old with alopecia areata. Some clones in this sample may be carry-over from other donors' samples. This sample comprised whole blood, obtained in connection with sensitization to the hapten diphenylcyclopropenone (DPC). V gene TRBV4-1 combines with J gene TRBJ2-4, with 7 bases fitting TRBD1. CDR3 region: CASSQVNRDSKNIQYF. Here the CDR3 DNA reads TGCGCCAGCAGCCAAGTCAATCGGGACAGCAAAAACATTCAGTACTTC.